This is a list of T cell receptor beta chains from one sample in a study of blood T cell repertoires in COVID-19. The assay was immunoSEQ multiplex PCR, and TCRdb's table has in-frame clones only and misses some. The data show a few hundred thousand clones, 80% to 90% seen once. Material for sequencing was PBMCs or T cells enriched from blood (not recorded which). Receptor source: a woman aged 50 to 65 who had been exposed to COVID-19. Each CDR3 is given with its conserved first and last residue. Each record gives: clone size, V gene, D gene, J gene, CDR3 protein, CDR3 DNA. A D gene is named only where the DNA matches it firmly. The listing skips clone size in some rows; elsewhere it reads once, few, many or a size class.

clone_size: NA
v_call: TRBV10-2
d_call: NA
j_call: TRBJ1-6
cdr3_aa: CASSEVSGRSPLHF
cdr3_nt: TGCGCCAGCAGTGAAGTGTCAGGTCGTTCACCCCTCCACTTT

clone_size: few
v_call: TRBV24-1
d_call: NA
j_call: TRBJ2-1
cdr3_aa: CATSDLWRGNEQFF
cdr3_nt: TGTGCCACCAGTGATTTGTGGCGGGGCAATGAGCAGTTCTTC

clone_size: NA
v_call: TRBV4-2
d_call: NA
j_call: TRBJ1-2
cdr3_aa: CASSQAGKGYGYTF
cdr3_nt: TGTGCCAGCAGCCAAGCAGGGAAAGGCTATGGCTACACCTTC

clone_size: NA
v_call: TRBV15
d_call: TRBD2
j_call: TRBJ2-1
cdr3_aa: CATSRDLTSGRNEQFF
cdr3_nt: TGTGCCACCAGCAGAGATCTGACTAGCGGGAGGAATGAGCAGTTCTTC

clone_size: NA
v_call: TRBV6-6
d_call: TRBD1
j_call: TRBJ1-5
cdr3_aa: CASSYPQGEGNQPQHF
cdr3_nt: TGTGCCAGCAGTTACCCTCAGGGGGAGGGCAATCAGCCCCAGCATTTT

clone_size: few
v_call: TRBV28
d_call: NA
j_call: TRBJ1-4
cdr3_aa: CASSLVGGATTNEKLFF
cdr3_nt: TGTGCCAGCAGTTTGGTGGGTGGGGCAACAACTAATGAAAAACTGTTTTTT

clone_size: NA
v_call: TRBV12-3/TRBV12-4
d_call: NA
j_call: TRBJ2-3
cdr3_aa: CASTLLGRDTQYF
cdr3_nt: TGTGCCAGCACCCTTTTGGGCAGGGATACGCAGTATTTT

clone_size: NA
v_call: TRBV2
d_call: NA
j_call: TRBJ1-2
cdr3_aa: CASNRAVGYGYTF
cdr3_nt: TGTGCCAGCAATCGAGCGGTGGGCTATGGCTACACCTTC

clone_size: NA
v_call: TRBV7-9
d_call: NA
j_call: TRBJ2-3
cdr3_aa: CASSPLMTLATPTDTQYF
cdr3_nt: TGTGCCAGCAGCCCCCTTATGACGCTAGCGACTCCCACAGATACGCAGTATTTT

clone_size: NA
v_call: TRBV4-1
d_call: NA
j_call: TRBJ1-3
cdr3_aa: CASSAGSSGNTIYF
cdr3_nt: TGCGCCAGCAGCGCCGGGTCCTCTGGAAACACCATATATTTT

clone_size: NA
v_call: TRBV19
d_call: TRBD1
j_call: TRBJ1-5
cdr3_aa: CASRTGGSSNQPQHF
cdr3_nt: TGTGCCAGTAGGACAGGGGGTTCAAGCAATCAGCCCCAGCATTTT

clone_size: NA
v_call: TRBV9
d_call: TRBD1
j_call: TRBJ1-2
cdr3_aa: CASSSREGAAFDYTF
cdr3_nt: TGTGCCAGCAGCTCCCGAGAGGGGGCCGCCTTCGACTACACCTTC

clone_size: NA
v_call: TRBV29-1
d_call: NA
j_call: TRBJ2-1
cdr3_aa: CSVGSGLSNEQFF
cdr3_nt: TGCAGCGTTGGGTCAGGTTTGAGTAATGAGCAGTTCTTC

clone_size: NA
v_call: TRBV9
d_call: TRBD1
j_call: TRBJ1-2
cdr3_aa: CASSVRGQGYGYTF
cdr3_nt: TGTGCCAGCAGCGTCAGGGGGCAAGGGTATGGCTACACCTTC

clone_size: once
v_call: TRBV14
d_call: NA
j_call: TRBJ2-5
cdr3_aa: CASSQDFKATQYF
cdr3_nt: TGTGCCAGCAGCCAAGATTTTAAAGCGACCCAGTACTTC

clone_size: NA
v_call: TRBV2
d_call: NA
j_call: TRBJ2-6
cdr3_aa: CASTSAGANVLTF
cdr3_nt: TGTGCCAGCACTTCTGCGGGGGCCAACGTCCTGACTTTC

clone_size: NA
v_call: TRBV11-2
d_call: TRBD1
j_call: TRBJ2-2
cdr3_aa: CASRPTGGTGELFF
cdr3_nt: TGTGCCAGCAGGCCGACAGGGGGCACCGGGGAGCTGTTTTTT

clone_size: NA
v_call: TRBV24-1
d_call: TRBD1
j_call: TRBJ1-5
cdr3_aa: CATSDPSTGDQPQHF
cdr3_nt: TGTGCCACCAGTGACCCATCGACAGGGGATCAGCCCCAGCATTTT

clone_size: NA
v_call: TRBV28
d_call: NA
j_call: TRBJ1-1
cdr3_aa: CASSYLTGATEAFF
cdr3_nt: TGTGCCAGCAGTTATCTGACAGGCGCCACTGAAGCTTTCTTT

clone_size: NA
v_call: TRBV19
d_call: TRBD1
j_call: TRBJ1-4
cdr3_aa: CASSRQGSTNEKLFF
cdr3_nt: TGTGCCAGCTCCAGACAGGGATCAACTAATGAAAAACTGTTTTTT

clone_size: once
v_call: TRBV27
d_call: TRBD1
j_call: TRBJ1-1
cdr3_aa: CASSLTGVTEAFF
cdr3_nt: TGTGCCAGCAGTTTGACAGGGGTGACTGAAGCTTTCTTT

clone_size: once
v_call: TRBV19
d_call: TRBD2
j_call: TRBJ2-2
cdr3_aa: CASSMSRGTTNTGELFF
cdr3_nt: TGTGCCAGTAGTATGAGCCGTGGGACTACGAACACCGGGGAGCTGTTTTTT

clone_size: NA
v_call: TRBV3-1/TRBV3-2
d_call: TRBD1
j_call: TRBJ1-1
cdr3_aa: CASSPFLTGEAFF
cdr3_nt: TGTGCCAGCAGCCCGTTCCTGACAGGGGAAGCTTTCTTT

clone_size: NA
v_call: TRBV29-1
d_call: NA
j_call: TRBJ2-7
cdr3_aa: CSVGGQRAYEQYF
cdr3_nt: TGCAGCGTTGGGGGGCAGAGGGCCTACGAGCAGTACTTC

clone_size: NA
v_call: TRBV27
d_call: TRBD1
j_call: TRBJ2-5
cdr3_aa: CASRLTGGKETQYF
cdr3_nt: TGTGCCAGCAGATTGACAGGGGGCAAAGAGACCCAGTACTTC

clone_size: once
v_call: TRBV18
d_call: NA
j_call: TRBJ1-1
cdr3_aa: CASSPISRGENTEAFF
cdr3_nt: TGTGCCAGCTCGCCGATCTCGCGGGGGGAGAACACTGAAGCTTTCTTT

clone_size: NA
v_call: TRBV7-2
d_call: NA
j_call: TRBJ1-4
cdr3_aa: CASSPDSTELFF
cdr3_nt: TGTGCCAGCAGCCCTGACTCCACGGAACTGTTTTTT

clone_size: NA
v_call: TRBV19
d_call: TRBD2
j_call: TRBJ2-3
cdr3_aa: CASAAGGVDTQYF
cdr3_nt: TGTGCCAGTGCGGCGGGGGGGGTGGATACGCAGTATTTT

clone_size: NA
v_call: TRBV25-1
d_call: NA
j_call: TRBJ1-2
cdr3_aa: CASSRDTIYGYTF
cdr3_nt: TGTGCCAGCAGTCGGGACACGATCTATGGCTACACCTTC

clone_size: NA
v_call: TRBV12-3/TRBV12-4
d_call: NA
j_call: TRBJ1-1
cdr3_aa: CASTRTVNTEAFF
cdr3_nt: TGTGCCAGCACCCGGACAGTCAACACTGAAGCTTTCTTT

clone_size: NA
v_call: TRBV6-4
d_call: TRBD2
j_call: TRBJ2-1
cdr3_aa: CASSLTSGGWNEQFF
cdr3_nt: TGTGCCAGCAGTCTGACTAGCGGGGGGTGGAATGAGCAGTTCTTC

clone_size: NA
v_call: TRBV4-3
d_call: TRBD2
j_call: TRBJ2-3
cdr3_aa: CASSTGTTLSDTQYF
cdr3_nt: TGCGCCAGCAGTACCGGGACTACCCTCTCAGATACGCAGTATTTT

clone_size: NA
v_call: TRBV18
d_call: NA
j_call: TRBJ1-4
cdr3_aa: CASSPWQGDEKLFF
cdr3_nt: TGTGCCAGCTCACCCTGGCAGGGTGATGAAAAACTGTTTTTT

clone_size: few
v_call: TRBV3-1/TRBV3-2
d_call: NA
j_call: TRBJ1-4
cdr3_aa: CASGAGGPTNEKLFF
cdr3_nt: TGTGCCAGCGGGGCCGGGGGGCCTACTAATGAAAAACTGTTTTTT

clone_size: once
v_call: TRBV19
d_call: TRBD2
j_call: TRBJ2-1
cdr3_aa: CASSMTSGVEQFF
cdr3_nt: TGTGCCAGTAGTATGACTAGCGGGGTTGAGCAGTTCTTC

clone_size: NA
v_call: TRBV3-1/TRBV3-2
d_call: NA
j_call: TRBJ2-3
cdr3_aa: CASSHRGGARTDTQYF
cdr3_nt: TGTGCCAGCAGCCATAGAGGCGGGGCCCGCACAGATACGCAGTATTTT

clone_size: NA
v_call: TRBV11-3
d_call: NA
j_call: TRBJ2-3
cdr3_aa: CASSLGGGRTDTQYF
cdr3_nt: TGTGCCAGCAGCTTAGGGGGGGGCCGCACAGATACGCAGTATTTT

clone_size: NA
v_call: TRBV6-5
d_call: TRBD1
j_call: TRBJ1-4
cdr3_aa: CATRDRGGTNEKLFF
cdr3_nt: TGTGCCACCCGGGACAGGGGGGGAACTAATGAAAAACTGTTTTTT

clone_size: NA
v_call: TRBV15
d_call: TRBD1
j_call: TRBJ1-1
cdr3_aa: CATSLGQAGAFF
cdr3_nt: TGTGCCACCAGCCTTGGACAGGCCGGAGCTTTCTTT

clone_size: NA
v_call: TRBV5-4
d_call: TRBD2
j_call: TRBJ2-1
cdr3_aa: CASSSSGGLYNEQFF
cdr3_nt: TGTGCCAGCAGCTCTAGCGGGGGGTTATACAATGAGCAGTTCTTC

clone_size: NA
v_call: TRBV5-4
d_call: NA
j_call: TRBJ1-5
cdr3_aa: CASSLGGSNQPQHF
cdr3_nt: TGTGCCAGCAGCTTGGGAGGGAGCAATCAGCCCCAGCATTTT

clone_size: NA
v_call: TRBV5-4
d_call: NA
j_call: TRBJ2-2
cdr3_aa: CASSSSGNTGELFF
cdr3_nt: TGTGCCAGCAGCAGTAGCGGGAACACCGGGGAGCTGTTTTTT

clone_size: few
v_call: TRBV4-1
d_call: NA
j_call: TRBJ2-1
cdr3_aa: CASSQDRGFSYNEQFF
cdr3_nt: TGCGCCAGCAGCCAAGACAGGGGCTTTTCCTACAATGAGCAGTTCTTC

clone_size: NA
v_call: TRBV11-2
d_call: NA
j_call: TRBJ1-1
cdr3_aa: CASSFERGGAFF
cdr3_nt: TGTGCCAGCAGCTTCGAGAGGGGAGGGGCTTTCTTT

clone_size: NA
v_call: TRBV10-3
d_call: NA
j_call: TRBJ2-7
cdr3_aa: CAIGGAGHGSYEQYF
cdr3_nt: TGTGCCATCGGTGGAGCGGGACATGGCTCCTACGAGCAGTACTTC

clone_size: NA
v_call: TRBV30
d_call: NA
j_call: TRBJ1-3
cdr3_aa: CAFASGNTIYF
cdr3_nt: TGTGCCTTCGCGTCTGGAAACACCATATATTTT

clone_size: NA
v_call: TRBV7-2
d_call: TRBD1
j_call: TRBJ1-2
cdr3_aa: CASSKGTENYGYTF
cdr3_nt: TGTGCCAGCAGCAAAGGGACAGAAAACTATGGCTACACCTTC

clone_size: NA
v_call: TRBV28
d_call: TRBD1
j_call: TRBJ1-6
cdr3_aa: CASSLDRAASYNSPLHF
cdr3_nt: TGTGCCAGCAGCCTCGACAGGGCGGCCTCCTATAATTCACCCCTCCACTTT

clone_size: NA
v_call: TRBV10-3
d_call: NA
j_call: TRBJ1-1
cdr3_aa: CAISGARGGNTEAFF
cdr3_nt: TGCGCCATCAGTGGGGCGAGGGGGGGGAACACTGAAGCTTTCTTT

clone_size: NA
v_call: TRBV6-6
d_call: TRBD1
j_call: TRBJ1-2
cdr3_aa: CASSRKRPSGTGRPWGYTF
cdr3_nt: TGTGCCAGCAGCCGAAAACGGCCTTCCGGGACAGGAAGACCTTGGGGCTACACCTTC

clone_size: NA
v_call: TRBV5-1
d_call: TRBD1
j_call: TRBJ1-5
cdr3_aa: CASSSRLQGGGCQPQHF
cdr3_nt: TGCGCCAGCAGCTCGCGTCTCCAGGGGGGCGGGTGTCAGCCCCAGCATTTT

clone_size: many
v_call: TRBV7-8
d_call: TRBD2
j_call: TRBJ2-2
cdr3_aa: CASSSHLLPSGGDHTGELFF
cdr3_nt: TGTGCCAGCAGCTCCCATTTGTTACCTAGCGGGGGGGATCACACCGGGGAGCTGTTTTTT

clone_size: NA
v_call: TRBV9
d_call: NA
j_call: TRBJ2-7
cdr3_aa: CASSVTSGNHEQYF
cdr3_nt: TGTGCCAGCAGCGTAACATCAGGGAACCACGAGCAGTACTTC

clone_size: few
v_call: TRBV19
d_call: NA
j_call: TRBJ1-5
cdr3_aa: CASSIRGNNQPQHF
cdr3_nt: TGTGCCAGTAGTATTAGAGGGAACAATCAGCCCCAGCATTTT

clone_size: NA
v_call: TRBV19
d_call: NA
j_call: TRBJ1-2
cdr3_aa: CASSIESTGKGYGYTF
cdr3_nt: TGTGCCAGTAGTATTGAAAGCACAGGGAAAGGCTATGGCTACACCTTC